These 8 T cell receptor beta chains were sequenced from one sample in a study of neurological immune-mediated disorders. TCRdb independently ran MiXCR on the 5' RACE reads; one entry per CDR3 protein. The table lists tens of thousands of distinct CDR3 sequences, around 13% of them singletons. The time point denotes: longitudinal time-point 2. Sequenced sample: PBMCs. Receptors were obtained from a female donor with HTLV-1-associated myelopathy (HAM/TSP).

Judged by abundance, this clonotype is medium-sized. The genes are TRBV29-1 and TRBJ2-3; TRBD1 aligns across 8 bases. After removal of 6 bases from V and 0 bases from J, the junction contained 2 bases not matched to a gene. Germline V gene lookup returns CDR1 SQVTM and CDR2 ANQGSEA. There are 13 residues in the CDR3. This CDR3 reads CSVGQGSTDTQYF. In nucleotides, the CDR3 is TGCAGCGTCGGACAGGGAAGCACAGATACGCAGTATTTT.

This clonotype was counted ten times or more. CDR3 bases: TGCGCCAGCAGCCAGGTCACCGTCGATCAGCCCCAGCATTTT. Protein product: CASSQVTVDQPQHF. This sequence joins TRBV4-1 and TRBJ1-5; no clear D gene. The CDR3 loop spans 14 amino acids. Trimming took 3 bases from V and 5 from J, leaving 11 bases between them. Germline V gene lookup returns CDR1 MGHRA and CDR2 YSYEKL.

There are many counts of this clonotype. This chain uses TRBV6-4 with TRBJ2-1; 7 positions match TRBD1. The CDR3 covers 13 residues. V shed 3 bases and J 8 bases; nucleotides not matched to a gene: 4. Germline V gene data show CDR1 as MRHNA and CDR2 as SNTAGT. CDR3 bases: TGTGCCAGCAGTGAACTCAGGGGGTATGAGCAGTTCTTC. Amino acid sequence: CASSELRGYEQFF.

This clonotype was detected ten times or more. The V gene is TRBV7-9, the J gene TRBJ2-1, with D perhaps given as TRBD1 or TRBD2 (5 bases each). There are 14 residues in the CDR3. Trimming removed 3 bases from V and 5 bases from J, with 11 bases in between. Germline V gene lookup returns CDR1 SEHNR and CDR2 FQNEAQ (reference sequence). CDR3 DNA sequence: TGTGCCAGCAGCTTCACCGGGGCTAACAATGAGCAGTTCTTC. Its translation is CASSFTGANNEQFF.

This clonotype was seen ten or more times. This chain links TRBV20-1 with TRBJ2-3; D gene ambiguous. There are 14 residues in the CDR3. The germline CDR1 and CDR2 sequences are DFQATT and SNEGSKA (reference sequence). Trimming stripped 3 bases from V and 0 bases from J, with 10 bases between. The CDR3 DNA sequence: TGCAGTGCTAGGGCCCTTTTCAGCACAGATACGCAGTATTTT. Protein sequence: CSARALFSTDTQYF.

This clonotype came up many times. The chain joins TRBV28 to TRBJ2-3, with 9 bases matching TRBD1. This CDR3 has 15 amino acids. From germline, CDR1 is MDHEN and CDR2 SYDVKM. Trimming took 6 bases from V and 1 from J; bases not matched to a gene: 5. CDR3 sequence: CASRRTGGGTDTQYF. CDR3 DNA sequence: TGTGCCAGCAGACGAACAGGGGGCGGCACAGATACGCAGTATTTT. Filled out from reference TRBV28 and TRBJ2-3, the complete variable domain reads DVKVTQSSRYLVKRTGEKVFLECVQDMDHENMFWYRQDPGLGLRLIYFSYDVKMKEKGDIPEGYSVSREKKERFSLILESASTNQTSMYLCASRRTGGGTDTQYFGPGTRLTVL.

Ten or more counts support this clonotype. The chain has TRBV5-1 and TRBJ2-1, with 9 nucleotides matching TRBD1. CDR1 and CDR2 (germline): SGHRS, YFSETQ. The junction had 6 bases not matched to a gene; V was cut back by 4 bases and J by 7 bases. The CDR3 spans 14 residues. The CDR3 DNA sequence: TGCGCCAGCAGCCGGACCGGGACAGGGAATGAGCAGTTCTTC. This translates into CASSRTGTGNEQFF.

This clonotype appeared many times. The chain uses TRBV27 and TRBJ2-1; TRBD2 matches 8 bases. Germline V gene data show CDR1 as MNHEY and CDR2 as SMNVEV (reference sequence). Trimming cost V 3 bases and J 4 bases; bases outside gene matches: 5. The CDR3 loop spans 15 amino acids. The CDR3, as DNA: TGTGCCAGCAGTTTCGCGGGGGGACCATACAATGAGCAGTTCTTC. Its translation is CASSFAGGPYNEQFF.